The 21 T cell receptor beta chains listed next were all sequenced from one sample in a study of molecular identifiers for immune sequencing clone quantification. TCRdb analysed the PCR reads with MiXCR anew, one entry per CDR3 protein. The repertoire has around 13,000 distinct CDR3 sequences, roughly 15% of them found once; the top ten carry roughly 1.6%. The specimen was naive CD8+ T cells from blood, with Jurkat cell RNA spiked in. Subset of the sample: FACS-sorted CD8+CD4-CCR7+CD45RA+ naive T cells. The receptor set was obtained from a human donor in good health. Some libraries in this study had Jurkat cell RNA spiked in.

This clonotype came up many times. This chain connects TRBV23-1 to TRBJ1-1; D unresolved. TRBV23-1 falls under the ORF class, with uncertain function. The CDR3 has 12 amino acids. The V end lost 6 bases, the J end lost 8 bases, and 13 bases lay between the germline ends. The CDR3 loop reads CASSQNTTEAFF. For the CDR3, the DNA is TGCGCCAGCAGCCAAAACACCACGGAAGCTTTCTTT.

At least ten counts were recorded for this clonotype. The chain employs TRBV12-3 or TRBV12-4 and TRBJ1-1; no firm D call. V lost 6 bases and J lost 5, with 16 bases in between. CDR3 size: 14 residues. The CDR3 nucleotides read TGTGCCAGCAGCGTCGGATACTTTGGGACTGAAGCTTTCTTT. It encodes CASSVGYFGTEAFF.

The V and J genes are TRBV27 and TRBJ2-7, with D tentatively TRBD1 (6 bases). The CDR3 loop spans 15 amino acids. Germline V gives CDR1 MNHEY, CDR2 SMNVEV (reference sequence). The V end lost 2 bases, the J end lost 2 bases, and 13 bases lay between the germline ends. Here the CDR3 reads CASSLQAGATYEQYF. For the CDR3, the DNA is TGTGCCAGCAGTTTACAAGCAGGGGCCACCTACGAGCAGTACTTC.

This clonotype was found a few times. The chain couples TRBV7-9 to TRBJ2-5, with D perhaps TRBD1 (6 bases). There are 14 residues in the CDR3. The ends were cut back, 1 base at V and 1 base at J, with 7 bases in the middle. Looked up from germline, CDR1 is SEHNR and CDR2 is FQNEAQ (reference sequence). The CDR3 spells CASSLGGPQETQYF. The CDR3 bases are TGTGCCAGCAGCTTAGGGGGGCCCCAAGAGACCCAGTACTTC. Variable domain in full (rest from reference TRBV7-9 and TRBJ2-5): DTGVSQNPRHKITKRGQNVTFRCDPISEHNRLYWYRQTLGQGPEFLTYFQNEAQLEKSRLLSDRFSAERPKGSFSTLEIQRTEQGDSAMYLCASSLGGPQETQYFGPGTRLLVL.

This clonotype was counted many times. The junction and the germline gene differ at one end; a read error may be behind it. V and J are TRBV6-1 and TRBJ2-1; 7 bases are shared with TRBD2. The CDR3 covers 13 residues. Germline lookup yields CDR1 MNHNS and CDR2 SASEGT. The CDR3 sequence: CASSEVGLPPLPF. CDR3 DNA: TGTGCCAGCAGTGAAGTGGGACTACCGCCCCTTCCCTTC.

In its sample, this clonotype is medium-sized. This sequence joins TRBV7-3 and TRBJ2-3, with D possibly called TRBD1 or TRBD2 (6 bases each). This CDR3 comprises 14 residues. The germline V gene has CDR1 SGHTA and CDR2 FQGTGA. Trimming cost V 2 bases and J 7 bases, with 13 bases left between them. CDR3 in amino acids: CASSLEGGLNTQYF. In DNA form, the CDR3 reads TGTGCCAGCAGCTTAGAAGGGGGGTTAAATACGCAGTATTTT.

This clonotype was seen many times. This chain links TRBV12-3 or TRBV12-4 with TRBJ2-1, with 11 bases that match TRBD2. The CDR3 runs to 16 residues. V shed 7 bases and J 8 bases; nucleotides not matched to a gene: 13. CDR3 residues: CASTPVSGRAGDEQFF. As DNA, the CDR3 is TGTGCCAGCACTCCGGTTAGCGGGAGGGCAGGGGATGAGCAGTTCTTC.

There are many counts of this clonotype. The chain couples TRBV7-6 to TRBJ2-5; the D gene is possibly TRBD2 (6 bases). From germline, CDR1 is SGHVS and CDR2 FNYEAQ. This CDR3 is 14 amino acids long. V shed 5 bases and J shed 5 bases, with 15 bases lying between them. This CDR3 is CASSHRLDGETQYF. In nucleotides, the CDR3 is TGTGCCAGCAGCCACCGACTAGACGGTGAGACCCAGTACTTC.

A note on this clonotype: A much bigger clone sits one base away, suggesting this may be a read error. The V call is TRBV7-9, the J call TRBJ1-2; D is ambiguous. The CDR3 runs to 12 residues. Germline V CDR1 and CDR2: SEHNR, FQNEAQ (reference sequence). The CDR3 bases are TGTGCCGGCAGCTTAGAACTGAGGTCGTACACCTTC. Its translation is CAGSLELRSYTF.

This clonotype was seen a handful of times. A much larger clonotype is one base distant, so this may be a read error. The chain uses TRBV7-9 and TRBJ2-1; 7 bases map to TRBD2. CDR1 and CDR2 from the germline V gene are SEHNR and FQNEAQ (reference sequence). The CDR3 sequence is 16 residues long. In nucleotides, the CDR3 is TGTGCCAGCAGCTTGCCCGGGGGAAGGGACTACAATGAGCAGATCTTC. Translated: CASSLPGGRDYNEQIF.

A note on this clonotype: This may arise from a read error, as a much more abundant clone is one base away. The rearrangement joins TRBV6-2 or TRBV6-3 to TRBJ1-2, with TRBD1 as a possible D gene (5 bases). The germline CDR1 and CDR2 sequences are MNHEY and SVGEGT. The CDR3 is 16 amino acids. Trimming cost V 2 bases and J 6 bases, with 19 bases left between them. CDR3 bases: TGTGCCAGCAGTTACCAAGTTGGGACGCGGAACCATGGCTACACCTTC. Its translation is CASSYQVGTRNHGYTF.

The V gene is TRBV11-2, the J gene TRBJ2-7; D remains ambiguous. Trimming cost V 4 bases and J 7 bases, with 11 bases left between them. The CDR3 runs 12 residues. CDR1 and CDR2 (germline): SGHAT, FQNNGV. The CDR3 coding sequence is TGTGCCAGCAGCTCAGGCGGCGTTGAGCAGTACTTC. Amino acid sequence: CASSSGGVEQYF. Full variable domain (remainder filled in from reference TRBV11-2 and TRBJ2-7): EAGVAQSPRYKIIEKRQSVAFWCNPISGHATLYWYQQILGQGPKLLIQFQNNGVVDDSQLPKDRFSAERLKGVDSTLKIQPAKLEDSAVYLCASSSGGVEQYFGPGTRLTVT.

This clonotype ranks as medium-sized. The chain employs TRBV24-1 and TRBJ2-5; a possible D gene is TRBD1 (6 bases). Germline CDR1 and CDR2: KGHDR and SFDVKD. V dropped 5 bases and J dropped 4 bases, with 19 bases sitting between them. The length of the CDR3 is 16 residues. This CDR3 reads CATSGIAGAHPETQYF. The CDR3 bases are TGTGCCACCAGTGGCATAGCAGGGGCGCATCCAGAGACCCAGTACTTC.

This clonotype was detected a few times. A much bigger clone sits one base away, suggesting this may be a read error. The chain combines TRBV6-5 with TRBJ2-7; D is undetermined. Trimming removed 0 bases from V and 5 bases from J, with 14 bases in between. Per the germline V gene, CDR1 is MNHEY and CDR2 is SVGAGI. This CDR3 spans 15 amino acids. CDR3 bases: TGTGCCAGCAGTTACTCGGACCAGTCCACCCACGAGCAGTACTTC. As protein: CASSYSDQSTHEQYF.

By frequency in the sample, this clonotype is medium-sized. The rearrangement links TRBV27 to TRBJ1-5, with a weak D call TRBD1 (5 bases). The CDR3 contains 16 residues. Per germline, CDR1 MNHEY and CDR2 SMNVEV (reference sequence). The ends were cut back, 2 bases at V and 0 bases at J, with 11 bases in the middle. In DNA, the CDR3 is TGTGCCAGCAGTTTAAAGGGACCCCTTAGCAATCAGCCCCAGCATTTT. Protein: CASSLKGPLSNQPQHF.

The chain employs TRBV19 and TRBJ2-1; no definite D call. From germline, CDR1 is LNHDA and CDR2 SQIVND (reference sequence). This CDR3 spans 16 amino acids. Trimming took 1 base from V and 2 from J, leaving 12 bases between them. The CDR3 region has the DNA TGTGCCAGTAGTATAGCGCGACTGCCGACCTACAATGAGCAGTTCTTC. It codes for CASSIARLPTYNEQFF.

In this sample, this clonotype is medium-sized (0.01 to 0.1%). This chain connects TRBV3-1 to TRBJ1-5; unclear D gene. V lost 1 base and J 4 bases, leaving 8 bases between the germline ends. Germline V gene lookup returns CDR1 LGHDT and CDR2 YNNKEL (reference sequence). The CDR3 has 14 residues. CDR3 in DNA: TGTGCCAGCAGCCAAGCAGACGGGAATCAGCCCCAGCATTTT. Residues: CASSQADGNQPQHF.

Within the sample, this clonotype is medium-sized (0.01 to 0.1%). V is TRBV4-3 and J is TRBJ2-5, with 7 bases matching TRBD2. V trimming: 1 base; J trimming: 5 bases; junction bases outside the gene matches: 7. Germline-derived CDR1 and CDR2 are LGHNA and YSLEER. This CDR3 region has 15 residues. The CDR3 bases are TGCGCCAGCAGCCAAGGGGCGGGAGTAGGGGAGACCCAGTACTTC. Amino acid sequence: CASSQGAGVGETQYF.

This clonotype was seen a few times. The chain joins TRBV19 to TRBJ2-2, with 9 positions matching TRBD2. From germline, CDR1 is LNHDA and CDR2 SQIVND (reference sequence). Trimming took 4 bases from V and 5 from J; bases not matched to a gene: 8. CDR3 length: 16 residues. In nucleotides, the CDR3 is TGTGCCAGTAGTAACCCGATAAGCGGGAGGACCGGGGAGCTGTTTTTT. This codes for CASSNPISGRTGELFF.

Ten or more counts support this clonotype. The chain joins TRBV6-5 to TRBJ2-7, with D maybe TRBD2 (7 bases). Germline CDR1 MNHEY, CDR2 SVGAGI. V lost 0 bases to trimming and J lost 7 bases, with 16 bases between them. This CDR3 is 15 amino acids long. The CDR3 sequence is CASSYSRGGGLEQYF. In DNA form, the CDR3 reads TGTGCCAGCAGTTACTCGAGGGGGGGAGGTCTGGAGCAGTACTTC.

This clonotype was seen at least ten times. The V gene is TRBV20-1, the J gene TRBJ2-7; TRBD1 agrees at 7 bases. J gave up 3 bases and V 3 bases, and 2 bases lay outside the gene matches. Looked up from germline, CDR1 is DFQATT and CDR2 is SNEGSKA (reference sequence). The CDR3 extends over 12 amino acids. In DNA, the CDR3 is TGCAGTGCTAGGACAGGGAACTACGAGCAGTACTTC. Translation gives CSARTGNYEQYF.